Shown below are 4 T cell receptor beta chains from a single sample sequenced in a study of cytomegalovirus exposure and HLA in healthy donors (TCRdb year 2017). The library was produced with the immunoSEQ multiplex PCR assay. A mixture of 60 forward primers for TCR Vbeta segments and 13 reverse primers for TCR Jbeta segments was used in the multiplex PCR. TCRdb obtained this table from immuneACCESS and retained in-frame rearrangements with V and J assigned. These tables miss some clones; where compared with another copy, unresolved V genes account for less than half of the shortfall, and the remainder is unexplained. The sample profile shows 55,000 to 75,000 clones; 70% to 75% of them were found once. The ten top clones hold over 10% of the sample. Source material: PBMCs. The receptors stem from a human donor in good health.

Worth noting for this clone: An end of the junction does not agree with germline; a read error may underlie this. This chain uses TRBV9 with TRBJ2-7, with TRBD2 identical over 9 bases. The germline V gene has CDR1 SGDLS and CDR2 YYNGEE. The CDR3 totals 15 residues. This chain's CDR3 is CASTVDPSGTYEQYF. DNA for the CDR3: TGTGCCAGCACCGTAGATCCTAGCGGGACCTACGAGCAGTACTTC. Based on the CDR3 plus reference TRBV9 and TRBJ2-7, the full variable domain is DSGVTQTPKHLITATGQRVTLRCSPRSGDLSVYWYQQSLDQGLQFLIQYYNGEERAKGNILERFSAQQFPDLHSELNLSSLELGDSALYFCASTVDPSGTYEQYFGPGTRLTVT.

The rearrangement links TRBV27 to TRBJ2-7; 8 bases match TRBD1. The CDR3 sequence is 14 residues long. CDR1 is MNHEY and CDR2 is SMNVEV in the germline V gene (reference sequence). Trimming at V came to 5 bases and at J to 3 bases, leaving 6 bases not matched to a gene. The CDR3 is CASSLGQGLYEQYF. For the CDR3, the DNA is TGTGCCAGCAGTCTCGGACAGGGTCTCTACGAGCAGTACTTC.

This clone was picked up a small number of times. The rearrangement joins TRBV30 to TRBJ1-3; D not resolved. Per germline, CDR1 GTSNPN and CDR2 SVGIG (reference sequence). The CDR3 spans 15 residues. V shed 7 bases and J shed 0 bases, with 16 bases lying between them. CDR3 in amino acids: CASREGVFSGNTIYF. As DNA, the CDR3 is TGTGCCTCCCGTGAGGGCGTATTCTCTGGAAACACCATATATTTT.

The rearrangement links TRBV6-5 to TRBJ2-1, with D possibly TRBD2 on 6 matching bases. This CDR3 is 14 amino acids long. Deletions cut 2 bases from V and 7 bases from J, with 12 bases between. CDR1 and CDR2 (germline): MNHEY, SVGAGI. The CDR3 is CASSYGSGENEQFF. In DNA form, the CDR3 reads TGTGCCAGCAGTTACGGTAGCGGTGAAAATGAGCAGTTCTTC.